This T cell receptor (beta chain) came from a study of CD8+ T cells in alopecia areata. The V gene lost 4 bases and the J gene lost 0 bases, with 12 bases spanning the gap. From germline, CDR1 is MNHEY and CDR2 SMNVEV (reference sequence). The CDR3 is made up of 15 amino acids. Sample treatment: oral pan-JAK inhibitor, 5-10 mg twice daily. Extraction of RNA preceded its reverse transcription into cDNA, which served as the sequencing template. Assay: immunoSEQ multiplex PCR; the TCRdb copy retains only in-frame clones and omits some. The sample gives 150,000 to 200,000 clones, roughly 63% of which show up once; around 15% is in the top ten.

V and J are TRBV27 and TRBJ1-2, with D possibly being TRBD1 (5 bases). The starting material was CD4+ T cells sorted from blood, obtained at approximately week 60, from a patient treated with tofacitinib. The receptor was isolated from a human donor with alopecia areata. This CDR3 is CASSSRVQTNYGYTF. In DNA, the CDR3 is TGTGCCAGCAGTTCCAGGGTACAGACTAACTATGGCTACACCTTC.